The 2 T cell receptor beta chains reported below all come from one sample, sequenced in a study of cytomegalovirus exposure and HLA in healthy donors. Use of 60 Vbeta and 13 Jbeta primers characterized the PCR. Some clones are missing from TCRdb's copy, which holds only in-frame ones; the method was immunoSEQ multiplex PCR. The sample lists over 150,000 clones, about 76% occurring once. Sequencing was done on a sample of PBMCs. These receptors came from a woman between 40 and 50 years old in good health and CMV-seropositive.

J is TRBJ1-3 and V is TRBV12-5; D is uncertain. The CDR3 is 14 residues long. CDR1 and CDR2 (germline): LGHNT, FRNRAP. V dropped 7 bases and J dropped 0 bases, with 10 bases sitting between them. Here the CDR3 reads CASEDRSSGNTIYF. The DNA for the CDR3 is TGTGCTAGTGAGGATAGGAGCTCTGGAAACACCATATATTTT. Combining the CDR3 with reference TRBV12-5 and TRBJ1-3 gives the whole variable domain DARVTQTPRHKVTEMGQEVTMRCQPILGHNTVFWYRQTMMQGLELLAYFRNRAPLDDSGMPKDRFSAEMPDATLATLKIQPSEPRDSAVYFCASEDRSSGNTIYFGEGSWLTVV.

J is TRBJ1-3 and V is TRBV25-1; weak D call: TRBD1 (6 bases). Germline V CDR1 and CDR2: MGHDK, SYGVNS. The CDR3 runs to 15 residues. V shed 8 bases and J shed 4 bases, with 18 bases lying between them. The CDR3 nucleotides are TGTGCCAGCGGACCACAGGGATACATCGGAAACACCATATATTTT. It translates to CASGPQGYIGNTIYF.